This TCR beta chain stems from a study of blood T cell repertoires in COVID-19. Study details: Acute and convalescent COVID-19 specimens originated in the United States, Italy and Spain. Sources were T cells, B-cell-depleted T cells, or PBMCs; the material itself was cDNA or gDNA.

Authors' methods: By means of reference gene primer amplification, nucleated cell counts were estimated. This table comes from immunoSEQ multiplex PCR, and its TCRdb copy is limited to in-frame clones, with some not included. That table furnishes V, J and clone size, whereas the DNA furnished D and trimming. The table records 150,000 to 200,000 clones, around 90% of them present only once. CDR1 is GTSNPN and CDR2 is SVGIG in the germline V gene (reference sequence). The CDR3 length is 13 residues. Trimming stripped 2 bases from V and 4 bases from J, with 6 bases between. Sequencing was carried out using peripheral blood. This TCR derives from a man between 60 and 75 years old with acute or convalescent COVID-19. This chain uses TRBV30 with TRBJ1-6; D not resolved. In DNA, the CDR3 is TGTGCCTGGAGTTCAGAATATAATTCACCCCTCCACTTT. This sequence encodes CAWSSEYNSPLHF.